The subject of this entry is one T cell receptor beta chain. Antigen: not known. The data originate from a study of T-cell memory formation after mild COVID-19. Whole-study results and caveats: Pre-infection memory harbored some responding clones, suggesting cross-reactive memory joined.

Germline CDR1 and CDR2: SNHLY and FYNNEI. The junction had 19 bases not matched to a gene; V was cut back by 10 bases and J by 6 bases. The CDR3 runs 16 residues. TCRdb used MiXCR to reprocess the 5' RACE reads, holding one entry per CDR3 protein. The top ten hold roughly 21% of the sample, which has over 350,000 distinct CDR3 sequences, roughly 15% seen once. The specimen was PBMCs or a T cell subset sorted from them (not recorded which). The TCR comes from a man in his late teens or twenties who had mild COVID-19 (a few samples of this study predate the infection). Cell type and time point are not known. This sequence joins TRBV2 and TRBJ2-5; 8 bases align to TRBD1. CDR3 sequence: CATVQGTGGNGKTQYF. In nucleotides, the CDR3 is TGTGCCACCGTACAGGGAACAGGGGGTAATGGAAAGACCCAGTACTTC.